This T cell receptor beta chain came from a study of tumor and adjacent non-tumor tissue in lung cancer. The library came from three nested PCR rounds adapted from ARM-PCR protocols. From the multiplex PCR reads, TCRdb called clonotypes with MiXCR, one entry per CDR3 protein. The sample yields 50,000 to 70,000 distinct CDR3 sequences, roughly two thirds seen once. V shed 0 bases and J shed 4 bases, with 23 bases lying between them. CDR1 is SGHRS, CDR2 YFSETQ, per germline. CDR3 length: 20 residues. This sample's RNA came from whole unsorted tissue. Distant lung tissue was collected more than 3 cm away from the tumor edge.

This clonotype was obtained from a man aged 70-80 years with non-small cell lung cancer. The sequencing input was distant non-tumor lung tissue. The rearrangement joins TRBV5-1 to TRBJ2-6, with TRBD2 as a possible D gene (5 bases). The CDR3 DNA reads TGCGCCAGCAGCTTGGCCCTAGCCAGCCGTTACCTCTCCGGGGCCAACGTCCTGACTTTC. It codes for CASSLALASRYLSGANVLTF.